This TCR beta chain was sequenced for a study of blood T cell repertoires in COVID-19. About the study: Samples taken during acute and convalescent COVID-19 were collected in the United States, Italy and Spain. PBMCs, B-cell-depleted T cells, or T cells were the source of the cDNA or gDNA that made up the material.

Per the original data handling: Reference gene primers were amplified, and this amplification served to estimate nucleated cell counts. This table comes from immunoSEQ multiplex PCR, and its TCRdb copy is limited to in-frame clones, with some not included. That table is the source of V, J and clone size, and D and trimming were worked out from the DNA. The sample includes 130,000 or so clones, approximately 80% of them seen just once. The source of this sequence is a woman aged 55-69 years with active or convalescent COVID-19. The specimen sequenced was peripheral blood.

The CDR3 spells CASSQASLENEKLFF. The CDR3 DNA reads TGTGCCAGCAGCCAAGCCTCCCTCGAGAATGAAAAACTGTTTTTT. The chain links TRBV3-1 (or the pseudogene TRBV3-2) to TRBJ1-4, with no clear D. CDR3 size: 15 residues. Germline lookup yields CDR1 LGHDT and CDR2 YNNKEL (reference sequence). Trimming took off 1 base at V and 5 bases at J, with 11 bases between the two ends.